Listed below are T cell receptor beta chains from one sample, sequenced in a study of cytomegalovirus exposure and HLA in healthy donors. Method: immunoSEQ multiplex PCR; TCRdb's copy keeps in-frame clones and lacks some. The sample has approximately 120,000 clones; about 96% are singletons. Sequencing input: PBMCs. These receptors were collected from a man younger than 30 in good health and CMV-seronegative. The CDR3 runs from the conserved cysteine through the conserved F or W. The order of the fields is D gene, V gene, J gene, clone size, CDR3 DNA, CDR3 protein. D genes are given only for firm matches. Size values are once, few and many counts, or a class for expanded clones, and some rows have none.

D gene: TRBD1
V gene: TRBV5-4
J gene: TRBJ2-1
clone size: NA
CDR3 DNA: TGTGCCAGCAGCTTGGGACAGGGGGAGTTCTTC
CDR3 protein: CASSLGQGEFF

D gene: TRBD1
V gene: TRBV19
J gene: TRBJ1-1
clone size: NA
CDR3 DNA: TGTGCCAGTAGCCCTAGGGGGCAGAACACTGAAGCTTTCTTT
CDR3 protein: CASSPRGQNTEAFF

D gene: NA
V gene: TRBV20-1
J gene: TRBJ1-1
clone size: few
CDR3 DNA: TGCAGTGCTAACATGAACACTGAAGCTTTCTTT
CDR3 protein: CSANMNTEAFF

D gene: TRBD1
V gene: TRBV30
J gene: TRBJ1-2
clone size: NA
CDR3 DNA: TGTGCCTGGATAGGGCCAGGGGGAGGCGGACTTGGCTACACCTTC
CDR3 protein: CAWIGPGGGGLGYTF

D gene: NA
V gene: TRBV20-1
J gene: TRBJ2-1
clone size: NA
CDR3 DNA: TGCAGTGCTAGAGGGGCTGACCAGTTCTTC
CDR3 protein: CSARGADQFF

D gene: TRBD1
V gene: TRBV7-8
J gene: TRBJ1-3
clone size: once
CDR3 DNA: TGTGCCAGCAGCTCCGGGACAGGGGCGGCAAACACCATATATTTT
CDR3 protein: CASSSGTGAANTIYF

D gene: NA
V gene: TRBV4-3
J gene: TRBJ1-1
clone size: NA
CDR3 DNA: TGCGCCAGCAGCCAAGACGATGCGCCAGGGTTTTCCGAAGCTTTCTTT
CDR3 protein: CASSQDDAPGFSEAFF

D gene: TRBD1
V gene: TRBV5-4
J gene: TRBJ1-1
clone size: NA
CDR3 DNA: TGTGCCAGCAGCTTGGGTGGTCAGGGGGTGGGTTTGATTGGAGCTTTCTTT
CDR3 protein: CASSLGGQGVGLIGAFF

D gene: TRBD1
V gene: TRBV19
J gene: TRBJ1-2
clone size: NA
CDR3 DNA: TGTGCCAGTAGTATGGGGGCCGGAGACAGGGAGTATGGCTACACCTTC
CDR3 protein: CASSMGAGDREYGYTF

D gene: NA
V gene: TRBV7-9
J gene: TRBJ1-5
clone size: once
CDR3 DNA: TGTGCCAGCAGCGCCGGGGGACCGGTAAGCAATCAGCCCCAGCATTTT
CDR3 protein: CASSAGGPVSNQPQHF

D gene: NA
V gene: TRBV28
J gene: TRBJ1-2
clone size: NA
CDR3 DNA: TGTGCCAGCAGACCTCAGCCGACGGGGGGCTACACCTTC
CDR3 protein: CASRPQPTGGYTF

D gene: TRBD1
V gene: TRBV7-3
J gene: TRBJ1-1
clone size: few
CDR3 DNA: TGTGCCAGCAGCGCCCGGGACAGGGGGCTTACTGAAGCTTTCTTT
CDR3 protein: CASSARDRGLTEAFF

D gene: NA
V gene: TRBV7-9
J gene: TRBJ2-5
clone size: NA
CDR3 DNA: TGTGCCAGCAGCTTAGTCGGGGAGACCCAGTACTTC
CDR3 protein: CASSLVGETQYF

D gene: NA
V gene: TRBV11-3
J gene: TRBJ2-2
clone size: NA
CDR3 DNA: TGTGCCAGCAGCTTGAGCGGTCCGAACACCGGGGAGCTGTTTTTT
CDR3 protein: CASSLSGPNTGELFF

D gene: TRBD2
V gene: TRBV28
J gene: TRBJ2-5
clone size: NA
CDR3 DNA: TGTGCCAGCAGCTATGGGACTAGCGGGAGGGGTCAAGGAGAGACCCAGTACTTC
CDR3 protein: CASSYGTSGRGQGETQYF

D gene: TRBD2
V gene: TRBV7-3
J gene: TRBJ2-7
clone size: NA
CDR3 DNA: TGTGCCAGCAGCCAGCGGGGCGGCCCCTACGAGCAGTACTTC
CDR3 protein: CASSQRGGPYEQYF

D gene: TRBD1
V gene: TRBV27
J gene: TRBJ2-7
clone size: NA
CDR3 DNA: TGTGCCAGCAGTCCCCTCGGGACAGGGGCTATGCACGAGCAGTACTTC
CDR3 protein: CASSPLGTGAMHEQYF

D gene: TRBD2
V gene: TRBV7-9
J gene: TRBJ2-2
clone size: NA
CDR3 DNA: TGTGCCAGCAGGCGCCCTAGCGGGGACGGGGAGCTGTTTTTT
CDR3 protein: CASRRPSGDGELFF

D gene: NA
V gene: TRBV4-3
J gene: TRBJ2-7
clone size: NA
CDR3 DNA: TGCGCCAGCAGCCCTTCAGGGGATAGGACCTACGAGCAGTACTTC
CDR3 protein: CASSPSGDRTYEQYF

D gene: TRBD2
V gene: TRBV10-1
J gene: TRBJ2-3
clone size: NA
CDR3 DNA: TGCGCCAGCATCTCCCCGAGCGGGAGGAGCACAGATACGCAGTATTTT
CDR3 protein: CASISPSGRSTDTQYF

D gene: NA
V gene: TRBV7-3
J gene: TRBJ2-7
clone size: once
CDR3 DNA: TGTGCCAGCAGCTTAACGGGGGCAGGAGAGCAGTACTTC
CDR3 protein: CASSLTGAGEQYF

D gene: NA
V gene: TRBV27
J gene: TRBJ2-3
clone size: NA
CDR3 DNA: TGTGCCAGCAGTCCGATGGGGGCTACTAGCACAGATACGCAGTATTTT
CDR3 protein: CASSPMGATSTDTQYF

D gene: NA
V gene: TRBV6-5
J gene: TRBJ2-3
clone size: NA
CDR3 DNA: TGTGCCAGCACCCAGGGGCAGAAGACAGATACGCAGTATTTT
CDR3 protein: CASTQGQKTDTQYF

D gene: NA
V gene: TRBV18
J gene: TRBJ1-4
clone size: NA
CDR3 DNA: TGTGCCAGCTCGCCGGGAGGTGAAAAACTGTTTTTT
CDR3 protein: CASSPGGEKLFF

D gene: NA
V gene: TRBV9
J gene: TRBJ2-7
clone size: NA
CDR3 DNA: TGTGCCAGCAGCGTAGGACAGGCCTTCTCCTACGAGCAGTACTTC
CDR3 protein: CASSVGQAFSYEQYF

D gene: NA
V gene: TRBV4-1
J gene: TRBJ2-1
clone size: NA
CDR3 DNA: TGCGCCAGCAGCCACGACCGGAGCTCCTACAATGAGCAGTTCTTC
CDR3 protein: CASSHDRSSYNEQFF

D gene: NA
V gene: TRBV2
J gene: TRBJ2-7
clone size: NA
CDR3 DNA: TGTGCCAGCGGGTCAGGGCCCTACGAGCAGTACTTC
CDR3 protein: CASGSGPYEQYF

D gene: TRBD1
V gene: TRBV28
J gene: TRBJ2-2
clone size: NA
CDR3 DNA: TGTGCCAGCAGTTCCCCCTGGGACAGTAAGAACACCGGGGAGCTGTTTTTT
CDR3 protein: CASSSPWDSKNTGELFF

D gene: NA
V gene: TRBV6-1
J gene: TRBJ2-7
clone size: NA
CDR3 DNA: TGTGCCAGCAGCGGGAATCACTACGAGCAGTACTTC
CDR3 protein: CASSGNHYEQYF

D gene: NA
V gene: TRBV28
J gene: TRBJ1-5
clone size: NA
CDR3 DNA: TGTGCCAGCAGCCTCCCCGGGGGGGGCAATCAGCCCCAGCATTTT
CDR3 protein: CASSLPGGGNQPQHF

D gene: TRBD1
V gene: TRBV7-7
J gene: TRBJ1-1
clone size: NA
CDR3 DNA: TGTGCTAGCCGACAGGGGCCGGACACTGAAGCTTTCTTT
CDR3 protein: CASRQGPDTEAFF

D gene: NA
V gene: TRBV28
J gene: TRBJ2-5
clone size: NA
CDR3 DNA: TGTGCCATCTACTCCCCCTCTGACTCATCTCAAGGAACCCAGTACTTC
CDR3 protein: CAIYSPSDSSQGTQYF

D gene: NA
V gene: TRBV19
J gene: TRBJ2-6
clone size: NA
CDR3 DNA: TGTGCCAGTAGTATATCAGAGGCTGGGGCCAACGTCCTGACTTTC
CDR3 protein: CASSISEAGANVLTF

D gene: NA
V gene: TRBV28
J gene: TRBJ2-1
clone size: NA
CDR3 DNA: TGTGCCAGCAGTTTATTGGACTTCTCCTACAATGAGCAGTTCTTC
CDR3 protein: CASSLLDFSYNEQFF

D gene: NA
V gene: TRBV19
J gene: TRBJ2-1
clone size: NA
CDR3 DNA: TGTGCCAGTAGTATAGTAACGGGGATATACAATGAGCAGTTCTTC
CDR3 protein: CASSIVTGIYNEQFF